This is a list of T cell receptor beta chains from one sample in a study of T cell responses to AZD1222 COVID-19 vaccine. Only in-frame clones appear in the TCRdb table, and some are missing; sequencing was by immunoSEQ multiplex PCR. Of about 67,000 clones in the sample, about 83% are singletons; the top ten hold under 8.5%. The sequencing here drew on peripheral blood, taken 28 days after the second AZD1222 dose. The receptors stem from an adult who received the AZD1222 COVID-19 vaccine. Each CDR3 is given without its conserved first and last residue. A D gene is named only where the DNA matches it firmly.

ASSPTGDVYGYT,TRBV6-5,TRBD1
ASSLGTGVQYEQY,TRBV11-2,TRBD1
ASSQRLTNSPLH,TRBV3-1/TRBV3-2,-
ASSSLGVTNEKLF,TRBV11-2,-
ASSYRQGRTEAF,TRBV6-6,TRBD1
ASSKQDSGNTIY,TRBV5-4,-
ASSLGQGFNSPLH,TRBV7-2,TRBD1
SAPWGASTDTQY,TRBV29-1,-
ASSANSGANVLT,TRBV7-9,-
ASSANRQTRTTMCYEQY,TRBV9,-
ASSHLDRGSTDTQY,TRBV4-2,TRBD1
ASSLTGRNHNEQF,TRBV18,-
ASSIRQLNQPQH,TRBV19,-